The 23 T cell receptor beta chains listed next were all sequenced from one sample in a study of breast tumors, draining lymph nodes, adjacent tissues (dated by TCRdb to the mid-2010s). Lymph node samples came from the axillary draining lymph nodes of breast cancer patients. Receptor amplification or capture employed multiplex PCR. Sequenced on an Illumina HiSeq 2000. TCRdb handled the public reads itself, with Q25 trimming in fastp and clone calling in MiXCR, and kept productive beta chains. Identical CDR3 proteins give one entry, which carries the most common genes and DNA. The sample data list some 150,000 distinct CDR3 sequences, and 20% to 25% of these were observed just once. The ten most abundant clones make up about 2.4% of the sample. Sequenced: axillary lymph node tissue. These receptors came from a female donor with breast cancer. Some clones in this sample may be carry-over from other donors' samples.

Concerning this clonotype itself: A much larger clone differs from this one at a single base, so this may be a read error. This rearrangement joins TRBV12-5 to TRBJ2-2, with D perhaps given as TRBD1 or TRBD2 (5 bases each). This CDR3 spans 12 amino acids. From germline, CDR1 is LGHNT and CDR2 FRNRAP. CDR3 in DNA: TGTGCTAGTGGCTCAGGGCCCGGGGAGCTGCTTTTT. Protein: CASGSGPGELLF.

Ten or more counts support this clonotype. At one of its ends the junction is not consistent with the germline gene, which may arise from a read error. The V call is TRBV7-7, the J call TRBJ2-1, with no clear D. The V gene's germline CDR1 is SSHAT and CDR2 FNYEAQ (reference sequence). The CDR3 is made up of 14 amino acids. The CDR3 region is CASSPGPYYHEQFF. CDR3 sequence (DNA): TGTGCCAGCAGCCCGGGCCCTTACTACCATGAGCAGTTCTTC.

The V gene is TRBV11-3, the J gene TRBJ2-3; 7 bases align to TRBD2. V gave up 1 base and J gave up 3 bases; unmatched junction bases: 7. This CDR3 has 16 residues. Germline V gene sequence: CDR1 SGHNT, CDR2 YENEEA. CDR3 DNA sequence: TGTGCCAGCAGCTTAGGATCTTGGGGGGGGACAGATACGCAGTATTTT. Amino acid sequence: CASSLGSWGGTDTQYF.

This clonotype appeared many times. The chain is built from TRBV11-3 and TRBJ2-7; no definite D call. Trimming removed 2 bases from V and 1 base from J, with 15 bases in between. Per the germline V gene, CDR1 is SGHNT and CDR2 is YENEEA. The CDR3 runs to 16 residues. The CDR3 DNA reads TGTGCCAGCAGCTTACGGGCCGTTGCGTCATCCTACGAGCAGTACTTC. It translates to CASSLRAVASSYEQYF.

This clonotype has ten or more counts. The rearrangement uses TRBV20-1 and TRBJ2-7; 8 bases are a match to TRBD1. Germline CDR1 DFQATT, CDR2 SNEGSKA (reference sequence). The CDR3 has 13 amino acids. V shed 4 bases, J shed 6 bases, and the junction held 8 bases outside the gene matches. The CDR3 coding sequence is TGCAGTGCTATAGGACAGGGTTTACTCGAGCAGTACTTC. It translates to CSAIGQGLLEQYF.

The rearrangement uses TRBV5-1 and TRBJ2-3, with TRBD1 matching 10 bases. The CDR3 is 16 amino acids. Germline CDR1 is SGHRS and CDR2 is YFSETQ. The trim removed 4 bases at V and 6 bases at J, leaving 11 bases unmatched. The CDR3 reads CASSAQTGGGMDTQYF. DNA of the CDR3: TGCGCCAGCAGCGCCCAGACAGGGGGCGGCATGGATACGCAGTATTTT.

This clonotype was recorded at least ten times. The V and J genes are TRBV30 and TRBJ2-1; D may match TRBD1 or TRBD2 (5 bases each). Germline values: CDR1 GTSNPN, CDR2 SVGIG (reference sequence). The germline V and J ends were trimmed by 3 bases and 9 bases, with 9 bases remaining between them. The CDR3 is 11 residues long. The CDR3 DNA follows: TGTGCCTGGAGACTAGGGACTGAGCAGTTCTTC. It codes for CAWRLGTEQFF.

The rearrangement joins TRBV30 to TRBJ2-1, with D maybe TRBD2 (7 bases). The ends were cut back, 0 bases at V and 4 bases at J, with 19 bases in the middle. Per germline, CDR1 GTSNPN and CDR2 SVGIG (reference sequence). This CDR3 comprises 17 residues. CDR3 sequence reads: CAWSVYGTKGVYNEQFF. The CDR3 bases are TGTGCCTGGAGTGTATATGGGACTAAGGGGGTTTACAATGAGCAGTTCTTC.

The chain uses TRBV12-3 or TRBV12-4 and TRBJ2-2; D possibly corresponds to TRBD1 (5 bases). Trimming pared 3 bases from V and 3 bases from J, leaving 11 bases between. The CDR3 spans 15 residues. This CDR3 is CASSFSGFDTGELFF. CDR3 DNA: TGTGCCAGCAGTTTTTCAGGGTTCGACACCGGGGAGCTGTTTTTT.

In the case of this clonotype: A much larger clone lies one base from this, so it may be a read error. Without the conserved terminal phenylalanine or tryptophan, this CDR3 likely stems from a read error. J is TRBJ2-5 and V is TRBV11-1, with TRBD2 matching over 13 bases. Germline V gene lookup returns CDR1 SGHAT and CDR2 FQDESV (reference sequence). The CDR3 has 19 amino acids. After removal of 4 bases from V and 1 base from J, the junction contained 12 bases not matched to a gene. The CDR3 DNA sequence: TGTGCCAGCAGCTCGGGACTAGCGGGGTCACCCCGGGGCCAAGAGACCCAGTACCTC. It yields the protein CASSSGLAGSPRGQETQYL.

Note on this clonotype: A much bigger clone sits one base away, suggesting this may be a read error. Lacking the conserved final phenylalanine or tryptophan, this CDR3 likely reflects a read error. The CDR3 DNA follows: TGCAGTGCTAGAGTCGACAGCAATCAGCCCCAGCATCTT. Amino acids: CSARVDSNQPQHL. The V and J genes are TRBV20-1 and TRBJ1-5; no firm D call. The CDR3 sequence is 13 residues long. Between the trimmed V and J ends, which lost 1 base and 1 base, there was a span of 5 bases. Germline V CDR1 and CDR2: DFQATT, SNEGSKA (reference sequence).

This clonotype was seen many times. The gene calls are TRBV10-1 and TRBJ2-5, with D hard to call. The CDR3 totals 14 residues. V gave up 9 bases and J gave up 3 bases, with 17 bases separating them. Germline CDR1 reads WNHNN; CDR2 reads SYGVQD (reference sequence). The DNA of the CDR3 is TGCGCCAGTACGGGCCATCAGTTAAAAGAGACCCAGTACTTC. Translation gives CASTGHQLKETQYF.

This clonotype was counted ten times or more. The rearrangement links TRBV2 to TRBJ1-4; 7 bases are shared with TRBD1. The ends lost 8 bases at V and 4 bases at J; junction bases unmatched: 7. CDR1 and CDR2 from the germline V gene are SNHLY and FYNNEI. This CDR3 has 14 amino acids. The CDR3 coding sequence is TGTGCCAGCGGGAGACAGGGAATTAATGAAAAACTGTTTTTT. Translation gives CASGRQGINEKLFF.

This clonotype has only a few counts. One base away lies a much larger clone, so this may be a sequencing read error. The chain combines TRBV20-1 with TRBJ2-3; the D gene is possibly TRBD1 (5 bases). The J call could be wrong; TRBJ1-5 is a better fit for the DNA end. The length of the CDR3 is 12 residues. Germline CDR1 and CDR2: DFQATT and SNEGSKA (reference sequence). CDR3 DNA: TGCAGTGCTAGCGAGGGACGAGATACGCAGCATTTT. It specifies CSASEGRDTQHF.

This clonotype showed up many times. The chain couples TRBV7-2 to TRBJ2-7; a weak D match, TRBD1 (6 bases). The ends were cut back, 4 bases at V and 6 bases at J, with 16 bases in the middle. The CDR3 has 14 residues. Germline CDR1 SGHTA, CDR2 FQGNSA. CDR3 DNA: TGTGCCAGCAGCTCCCGAGGGGGTGAGCGCGAGCAGTACTTC. This encodes CASSSRGGEREQYF.

This clonotype came up many times. The chain has TRBV5-1 and TRBJ1-4; D not resolved. V gave up 1 base and J gave up 0 bases, with 7 bases separating them. The V gene's germline CDR1 is SGHRS and CDR2 YFSETQ. CDR3 size: 15 residues. The CDR3 sequence is CASSLTQTTNEKLFF. Written as DNA, the CDR3 is TGCGCCAGCAGCTTGACCCAGACAACTAATGAAAAACTGTTTTTT.

This chain links TRBV30 with TRBJ2-7; D possibly corresponds to TRBD2 (6 bases). Germline-derived CDR1 and CDR2 are GTSNPN and SVGIG (reference sequence). V gave up 3 bases and J gave up 0 bases, with 9 bases separating them. The CDR3 extends over 13 amino acids. The CDR3: CAWSRDSSYEQYF. CDR3 in DNA: TGTGCCTGGAGCCGGGACTCCTCCTACGAGCAGTACTTC.

Remarks on this clonotype: A much larger clone lies a single base off, so this may be a read error. The chain is built from TRBV20-1 and TRBJ1-2, with D uncertain. This CDR3 contains 12 residues. Germline assignment: CDR1 DFQATT and CDR2 SNEGSKA (reference sequence). Trimming stripped 0 bases from V and 10 bases from J, with 12 bases between. The CDR3: CSARDANTAYTF. The CDR3, as DNA: TGCAGTGCTAGAGATGCGAATACAGCCTACACCTTC.

The chain has TRBV28 and TRBJ2-5, with D perhaps TRBD1 or TRBD2 (7 bases each). Trimming took 4 bases from V and 2 from J, leaving 14 bases between them. This CDR3 contains 15 residues. Per germline, CDR1 MDHEN and CDR2 SYDVKM. CDR3 nucleotides: TGTGCCAGCAGTTCCTCAGGGGGGGCACAAGAGACCCAGTACTTC. It is translated as CASSSSGGAQETQYF.

A word on this clonotype: A much larger clone is a single base away; this may be a read error. The chain links TRBV7-2 to TRBJ2-5, with 7 bases fitting TRBD2. After removal of 5 bases from V and 5 bases from J, the junction contained 17 bases not matched to a gene. This CDR3 has 17 residues. Germline CDR1 SGHTA, CDR2 FQGNSA. CDR3 bases: TGTGCCAGCAGCCCGACCTCCTCGGGAGGCGCTCGCGAGACCCAGTACTTC. Translation: CASSPTSSGGARETQYF.

This clonotype was seen many times. The chain recombines TRBV12-3 or TRBV12-4 with TRBJ1-4; D ambiguous. CDR3 length equals 13 residues. V was shortened by 3 bases and J by 8 bases, with 10 bases between the two germline ends. The CDR3: CASSFGETEKLFF. The CDR3 coding sequence is TGTGCCAGCAGTTTCGGGGAAACAGAAAAACTGTTTTTT.

As concerns this clonotype: A much larger clonotype is one base distant, so this may be a read error. Because the CDR3 is missing its conserved closing phenylalanine or tryptophan, this is likely a read error. This chain uses TRBV9 with TRBJ2-2, with 9 bases fitting TRBD1. J was trimmed by 5 bases and V by 5 bases; bases with no gene match: 7. The germline V gene has CDR1 SGDLS and CDR2 YYNGEE. This CDR3 is built from 15 residues. The DNA for the CDR3 is TGTGCCAGCAGGCGGACCGGGACAGGGACCGGGGAGCTGTTTCTT. Amino acids: CASRRTGTGTGELFL.

This clonotype was observed at least ten times. V gene TRBV3-2 combines with J gene TRBJ2-2; the table's D gene call, TRBD2, was not cross checked with the DNA. TRBV3-2 is shown as a pseudogene. The length of the CDR3 is 15 residues. The CDR3 coding sequence is TGTGCCAGCAGCCTCCCTCCATCGAACACCGGGGAGCTGTTTTTT. Translated, it gives CASSLPPSNTGELFF.